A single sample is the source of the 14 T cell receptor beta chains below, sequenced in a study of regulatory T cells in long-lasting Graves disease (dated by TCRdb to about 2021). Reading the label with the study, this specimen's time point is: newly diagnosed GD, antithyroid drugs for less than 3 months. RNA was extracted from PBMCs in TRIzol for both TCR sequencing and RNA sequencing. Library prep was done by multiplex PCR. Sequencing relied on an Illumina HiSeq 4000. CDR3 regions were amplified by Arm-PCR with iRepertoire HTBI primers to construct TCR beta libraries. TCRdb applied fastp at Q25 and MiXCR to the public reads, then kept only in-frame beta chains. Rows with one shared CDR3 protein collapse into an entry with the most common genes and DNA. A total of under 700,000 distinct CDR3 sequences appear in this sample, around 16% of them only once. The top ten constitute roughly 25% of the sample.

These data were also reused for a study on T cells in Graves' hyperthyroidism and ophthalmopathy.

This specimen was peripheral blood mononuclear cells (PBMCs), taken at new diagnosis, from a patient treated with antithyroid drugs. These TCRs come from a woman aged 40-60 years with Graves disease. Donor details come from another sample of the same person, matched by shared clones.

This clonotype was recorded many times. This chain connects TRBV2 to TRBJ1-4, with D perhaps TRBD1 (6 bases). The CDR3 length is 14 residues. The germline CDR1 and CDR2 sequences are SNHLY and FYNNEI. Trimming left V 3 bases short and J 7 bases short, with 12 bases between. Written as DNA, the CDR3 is TGTGCCAGCAGTGAGAGGGGGATTGGTGAAAAACTGTTTTTT. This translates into CASSERGIGEKLFF.

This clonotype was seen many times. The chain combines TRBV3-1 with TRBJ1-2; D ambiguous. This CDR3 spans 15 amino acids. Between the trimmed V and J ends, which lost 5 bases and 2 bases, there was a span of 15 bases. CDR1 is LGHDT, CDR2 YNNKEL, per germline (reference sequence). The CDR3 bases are TGTGCCAGCAGCTATCGGACCAATGGGAACTATGGCTACACCTTC. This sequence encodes CASSYRTNGNYGYTF. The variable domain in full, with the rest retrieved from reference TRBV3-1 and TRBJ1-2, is DTAVSQTPKYLVTQMGNDKSIKCEQNLGHDTMYWYKQDSKKFLKIMFSYNNKELIINETVPNRFSPKSPDKAHLNLHINSLELGDSAVYFCASSYRTNGNYGYTFGSGTRLTVV.

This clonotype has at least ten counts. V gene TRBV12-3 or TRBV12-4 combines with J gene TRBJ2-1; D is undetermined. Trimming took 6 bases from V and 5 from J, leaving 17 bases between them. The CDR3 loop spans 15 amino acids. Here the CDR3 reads CASSFGWTSDNEQFF. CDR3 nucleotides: TGTGCCAGCAGCTTTGGGTGGACGAGTGACAATGAGCAGTTCTTC.

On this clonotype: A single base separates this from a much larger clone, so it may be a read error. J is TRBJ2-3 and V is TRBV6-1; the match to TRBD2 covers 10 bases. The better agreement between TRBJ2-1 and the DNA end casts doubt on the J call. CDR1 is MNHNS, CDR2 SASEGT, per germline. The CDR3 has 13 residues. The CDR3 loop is CASRLAGYNGQFF. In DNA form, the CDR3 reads TGTGCCAGCAGACTAGCGGGGTACAATGGGCAGTTCTTC.

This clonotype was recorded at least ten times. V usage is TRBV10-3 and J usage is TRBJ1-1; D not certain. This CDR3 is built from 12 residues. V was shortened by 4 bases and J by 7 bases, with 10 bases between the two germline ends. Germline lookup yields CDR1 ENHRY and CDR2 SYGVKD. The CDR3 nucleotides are TGTGCCATCAGTGGGCAGGCAGATGAAGCTTTCTTT. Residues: CAISGQADEAFF.

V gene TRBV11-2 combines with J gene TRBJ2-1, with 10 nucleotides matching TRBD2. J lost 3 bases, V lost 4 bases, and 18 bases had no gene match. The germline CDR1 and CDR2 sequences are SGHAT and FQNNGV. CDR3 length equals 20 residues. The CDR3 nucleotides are TGTGCCAGCAGCTCGTGGGGGCTAGCGGGGGTAAGGGGGTGCTACAATGAGCAGTTCTTC. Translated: CASSSWGLAGVRGCYNEQFF.

CDR3 bases: TGTGCCAGCAGCTTTATTAGACAGGTCACAGATACGCAGTATTTT. Its translation: CASSFIRQVTDTQYF. The chain carries TRBV7-9 and TRBJ2-3; D possibly corresponds to TRBD1 (6 bases). CDR3 size: 15 residues. V was shortened by 3 bases and J by 2 bases, with 12 bases between the two germline ends. Germline V gives CDR1 SEHNR, CDR2 FQNEAQ (reference sequence).

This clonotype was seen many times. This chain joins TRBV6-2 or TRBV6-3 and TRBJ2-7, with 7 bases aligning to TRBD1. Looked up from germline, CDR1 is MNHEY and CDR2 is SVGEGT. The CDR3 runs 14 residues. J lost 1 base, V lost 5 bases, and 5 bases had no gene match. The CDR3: CASSRLQGSYEQYF. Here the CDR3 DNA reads TGTGCCAGCAGTCGCCTACAGGGGTCCTACGAGCAGTACTTC.

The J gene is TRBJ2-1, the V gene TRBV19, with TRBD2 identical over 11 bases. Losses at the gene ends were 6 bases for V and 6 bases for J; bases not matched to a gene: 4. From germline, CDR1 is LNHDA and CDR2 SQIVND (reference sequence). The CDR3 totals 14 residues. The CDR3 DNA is TGTGCCAGTAGGGTAGCGGGGGGGTTCAATGAGCAGTTCTTC. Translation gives CASRVAGGFNEQFF. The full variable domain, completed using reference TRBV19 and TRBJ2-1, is DGGITQSPKYLFRKEGQNVTLSCEQNLNHDAMYWYRQDPGQGLRLIYYSQIVNDFQKGDIAEGYSVSREKKESFPLTVTSAQKNPTAFYLCASRVAGGFNEQFFGPGTRLTVL.

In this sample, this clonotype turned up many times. DNA of the CDR3: TGTGCCAGCAGTGCCCGAGGGAGGGGAAACACTGAAGCTTTCTTT. It is translated as CASSARGRGNTEAFF. V usage is TRBV27 and J usage is TRBJ1-1; TRBD1 is a possible D gene (5 bases). The length of the CDR3 is 15 residues. V gave up 5 bases and J gave up 2 bases, with 15 bases separating them. From germline, CDR1 is MNHEY and CDR2 SMNVEV (reference sequence).

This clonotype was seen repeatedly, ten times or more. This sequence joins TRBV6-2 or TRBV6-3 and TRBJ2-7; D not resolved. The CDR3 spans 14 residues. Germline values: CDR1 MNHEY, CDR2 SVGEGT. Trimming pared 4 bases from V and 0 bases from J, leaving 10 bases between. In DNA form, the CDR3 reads TGTGCCAGCAGTTCCACCCCGGGCTCCTACGAGCAGTACTTC. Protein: CASSSTPGSYEQYF.

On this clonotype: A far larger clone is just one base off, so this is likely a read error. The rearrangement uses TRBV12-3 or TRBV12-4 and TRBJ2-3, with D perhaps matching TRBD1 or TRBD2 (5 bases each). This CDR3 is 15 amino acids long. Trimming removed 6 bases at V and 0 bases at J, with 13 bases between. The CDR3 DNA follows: TGTGCCAGCAGCTCTGGGACGGGGAGCACAGATACGCAGTATTTT. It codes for CASSSGTGSTDTQYF.

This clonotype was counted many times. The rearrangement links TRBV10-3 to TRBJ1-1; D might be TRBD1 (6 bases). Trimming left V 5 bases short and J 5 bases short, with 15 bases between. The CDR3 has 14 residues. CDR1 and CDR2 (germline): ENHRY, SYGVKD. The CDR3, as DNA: TGTGCCATCAGTACAGGGATCCATCAGACTGAAGCTTTCTTT. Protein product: CAISTGIHQTEAFF.

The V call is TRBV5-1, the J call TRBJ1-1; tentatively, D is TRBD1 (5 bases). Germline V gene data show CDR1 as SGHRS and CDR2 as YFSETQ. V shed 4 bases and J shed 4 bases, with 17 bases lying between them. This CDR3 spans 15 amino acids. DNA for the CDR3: TGCGCCAGCAGCCCGCAAGGGGTCGGTAGCACTGAAGCTTTCTTT. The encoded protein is CASSPQGVGSTEAFF.